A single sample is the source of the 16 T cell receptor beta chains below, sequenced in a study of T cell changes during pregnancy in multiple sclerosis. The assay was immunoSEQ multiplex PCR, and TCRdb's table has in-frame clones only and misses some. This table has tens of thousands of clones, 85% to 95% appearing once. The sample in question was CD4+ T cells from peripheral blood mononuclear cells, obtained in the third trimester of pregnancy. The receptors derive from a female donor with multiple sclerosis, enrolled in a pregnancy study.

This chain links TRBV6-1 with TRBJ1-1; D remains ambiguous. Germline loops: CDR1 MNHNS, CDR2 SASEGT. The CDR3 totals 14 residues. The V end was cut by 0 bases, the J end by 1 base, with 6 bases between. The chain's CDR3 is CASSEAWANTEAFF. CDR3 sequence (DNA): TGTGCCAGCAGTGAAGCGTGGGCGAACACTGAAGCTTTCTTT.

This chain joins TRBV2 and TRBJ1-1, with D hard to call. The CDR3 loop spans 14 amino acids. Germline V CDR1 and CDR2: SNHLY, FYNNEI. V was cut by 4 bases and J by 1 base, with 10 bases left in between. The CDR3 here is CASSVWEANTEAFF. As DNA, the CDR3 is TGTGCCAGCAGTGTCTGGGAGGCGAACACTGAAGCTTTCTTT.

The CDR3 region is CASSQPRGGSYEQYF. For the CDR3, the DNA is TGTGCCAGCAGCCAACCACGGGGGGGCAGTTACGAGCAGTACTTC. The chain employs TRBV4-2 and TRBJ2-7, with 8 positions matching TRBD2. The CDR3 runs to 15 residues. Germline V lookup: CDR1 LGHNA, CDR2 YNFKEQ. V trimming: 2 bases; J trimming: 4 bases; junction bases outside the gene matches: 7.

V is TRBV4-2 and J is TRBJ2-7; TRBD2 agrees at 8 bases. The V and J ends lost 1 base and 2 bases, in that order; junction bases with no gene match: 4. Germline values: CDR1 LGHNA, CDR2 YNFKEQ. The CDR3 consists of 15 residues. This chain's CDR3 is CASSQAGGGTYEQYF. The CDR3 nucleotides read TGTGCCAGCAGCCAAGCGGGGGGGGGCACCTACGAGCAGTACTTC.

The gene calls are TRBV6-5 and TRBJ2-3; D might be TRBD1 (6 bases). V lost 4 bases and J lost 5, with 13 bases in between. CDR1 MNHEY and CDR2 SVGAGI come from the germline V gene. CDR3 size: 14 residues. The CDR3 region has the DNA TGTGCCAGCAGTTTCGGGCGAGGGGGAGATACGCAGTATTTT. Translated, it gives CASSFGRGGDTQYF.

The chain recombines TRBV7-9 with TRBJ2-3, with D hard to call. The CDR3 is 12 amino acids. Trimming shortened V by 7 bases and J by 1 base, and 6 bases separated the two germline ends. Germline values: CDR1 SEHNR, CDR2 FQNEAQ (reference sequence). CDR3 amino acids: CASTEGTDTQYF. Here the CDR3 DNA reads TGTGCCAGCACAGAAGGCACAGATACGCAGTATTTT.

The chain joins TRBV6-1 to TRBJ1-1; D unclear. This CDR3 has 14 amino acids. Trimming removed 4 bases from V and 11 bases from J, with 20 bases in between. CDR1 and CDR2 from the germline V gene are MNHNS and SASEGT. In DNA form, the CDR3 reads TGTGCCAGCAGTGCTTCTGGTACGGTTAATTGGGCTTTCTTT. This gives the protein CASSASGTVNWAFF.

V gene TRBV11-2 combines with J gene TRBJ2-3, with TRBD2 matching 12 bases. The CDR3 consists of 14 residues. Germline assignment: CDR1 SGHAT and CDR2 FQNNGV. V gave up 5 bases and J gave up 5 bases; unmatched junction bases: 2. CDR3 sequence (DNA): TGTGCCAGCAGCCCGGGACTAGCGGGAGATACGCAGTATTTT. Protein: CASSPGLAGDTQYF.

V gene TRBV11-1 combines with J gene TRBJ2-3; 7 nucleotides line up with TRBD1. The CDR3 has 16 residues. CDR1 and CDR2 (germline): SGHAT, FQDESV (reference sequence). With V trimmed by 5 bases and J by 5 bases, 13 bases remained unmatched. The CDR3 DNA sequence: TGTGCCAGCAGCCCGAGACGCGACAGGGCACAAGATACGCAGTATTTT. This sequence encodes CASSPRRDRAQDTQYF.

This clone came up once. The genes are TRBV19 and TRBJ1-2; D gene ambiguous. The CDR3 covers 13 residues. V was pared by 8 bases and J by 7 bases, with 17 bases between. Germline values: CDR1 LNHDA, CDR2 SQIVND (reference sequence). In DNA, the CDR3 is TGTGCCAGTCTACAGACCGGTCTTCTTGGCTACACCTTC. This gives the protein CASLQTGLLGYTF.

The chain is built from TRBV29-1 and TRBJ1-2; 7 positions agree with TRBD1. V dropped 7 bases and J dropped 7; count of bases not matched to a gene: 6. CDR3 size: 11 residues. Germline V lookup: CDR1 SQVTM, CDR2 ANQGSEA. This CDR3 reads CSGGTVPGYTF. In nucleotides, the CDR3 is TGCAGCGGGGGGACAGTTCCTGGCTACACCTTC.

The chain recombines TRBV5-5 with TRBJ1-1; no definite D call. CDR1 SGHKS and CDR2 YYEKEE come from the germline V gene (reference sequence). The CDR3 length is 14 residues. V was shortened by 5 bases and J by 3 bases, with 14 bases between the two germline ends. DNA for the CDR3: TGTGCCAGCAGTATGGGCGGGGTAGACACTGAAGCTTTCTTT. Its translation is CASSMGGVDTEAFF.

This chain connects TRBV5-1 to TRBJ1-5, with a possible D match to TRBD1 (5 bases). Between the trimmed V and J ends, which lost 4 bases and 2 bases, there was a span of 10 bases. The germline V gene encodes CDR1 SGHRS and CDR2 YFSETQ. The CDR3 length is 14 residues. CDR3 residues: CASSTEGGNQPQHF. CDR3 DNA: TGCGCCAGCAGCACCGAAGGGGGCAATCAGCCCCAGCATTTT. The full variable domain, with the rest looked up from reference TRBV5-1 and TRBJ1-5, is KAGVTQTPRYLIKTRGQQVTLSCSPISGHRSVSWYQQTPGQGLQFLFEYFSETQRNKGNFPGRFSGRQFSNSRSEMNVSTLELGDSALYLCASSTEGGNQPQHFGDGTRLSIL.

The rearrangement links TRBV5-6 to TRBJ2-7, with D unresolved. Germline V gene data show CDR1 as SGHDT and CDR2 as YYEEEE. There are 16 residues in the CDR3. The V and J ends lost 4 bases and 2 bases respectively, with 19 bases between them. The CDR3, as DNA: TGTGCCAGCAGCCCCCTGGGCAAGCCGTCTACCTACGAGCAGTACTTC. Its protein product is CASSPLGKPSTYEQYF.

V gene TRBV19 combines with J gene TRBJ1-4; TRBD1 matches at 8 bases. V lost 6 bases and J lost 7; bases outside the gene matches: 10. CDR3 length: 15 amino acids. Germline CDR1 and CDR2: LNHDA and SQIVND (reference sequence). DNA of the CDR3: TGTGCCAGTAGGAACCCGGGACAGGCCTCTGAAAAACTGTTTTTT. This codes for CASRNPGQASEKLFF.

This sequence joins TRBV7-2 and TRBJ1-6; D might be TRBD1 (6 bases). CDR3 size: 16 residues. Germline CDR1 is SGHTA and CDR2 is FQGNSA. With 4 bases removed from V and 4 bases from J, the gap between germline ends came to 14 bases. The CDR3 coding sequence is TGTGCCAGCAGCTCCCAGACAGGACTTTATAATTCACCCCTCCACTTT. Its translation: CASSSQTGLYNSPLHF. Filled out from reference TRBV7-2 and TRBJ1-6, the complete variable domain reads GAGVSQSPSNKVTEKGKDVELRCDPISGHTALYWYRQSLGQGLEFLIYFQGNSAPDKSGLPSDRFSAERTGGSVSTLTIQRTQQEDSAVYLCASSSQTGLYNSPLHFGNGTRLTVT.